This T cell receptor beta chain was recorded in a study of blood T cell repertoires in COVID-19. As for the study in general: The United States, Italy and Spain were the sources of the acute and convalescent COVID-19 samples. The analysed material was cDNA or gDNA that came from T cells, B-cell-depleted T cells, or PBMCs.

This CDR3 region has 14 residues. Looked up from germline, CDR1 is SQVTM and CDR2 is ANQGSEA. V was shortened by 7 bases and J by 5 bases, with 17 bases between the two germline ends. Authors' processing steps: The authors estimated nucleated cell counts from reference gene primer amplification. The data were produced by immunoSEQ multiplex PCR, yet TCRdb's version contains in-frame clones alone and is incomplete. V, J and clone size reflect that table, while D and trimming were determined from the DNA. The table includes roughly 95,000 clones, about nine tenths detected once. This clone was picked up a small number of times.

Sequenced material: peripheral blood. The TCR originated in a woman in her fifties or sixties in a cohort sampled during active COVID-19. The chain is built from TRBV29-1 and TRBJ2-2; perhaps TRBD2 as D (6 bases). The CDR3 loop is CSARETAQTGELFF. CDR3 DNA: TGCAGCGCCCGGGAGACAGCCCAAACCGGGGAGCTGTTTTTT.